The T cell receptor beta chain under discussion was sequenced for a study of blood T cell repertoires in COVID-19. TCRdb's copy holds only in-frame clones and misses some; the assay was immunoSEQ multiplex PCR. The sample has hundreds of thousands of clones, under 90% seen once. Participants spanned ages about 18 to 95 years and resided in over 20 US areas. Participants' own reports of clinical history determined their cohort assignment. Sequencing was carried out using PBMCs or T cells enriched from blood (not recorded which). This TCR derives from a man aged 30-40 years who had recovered from COVID-19.

CDR3 sequence: CSVEGGTGEYEQYF. CDR3 sequence (DNA): TGCAGCGTTGAAGGGGGGACAGGGGAGTACGAGCAGTACTTC. J is TRBJ2-7 and V is TRBV29-1, with 10 bases matching TRBD1. Germline CDR1 and CDR2: SQVTM and ANQGSEA. The CDR3 extends over 14 amino acids. The J segment lost 4 bases and the V segment lost 1 base, leaving 4 bases of the junction unmatched.